This T cell receptor beta chain was found in a study of metastatic and nonmetastatic thyroid tumors. Looking at the study overall: From malignant and benign thyroid patients, repertoires in blood and in tumor or nodule tissue were compared. Study outcomes and limitations: It was reported that TCR beta diversity was significantly higher in malignant thyroid tumors than benign nodules, in blood and tumor.

On this clone: Its antigen is not known.

In the authors' methods: Building a distant-metastasis classifier for papillary thyroid cancer drew on CDR3 differences across clinicopathological groups. TCRdb called clones again from the PCR reads with MiXCR. In this record, the V and J calls reflect TCRdb's handling and not the investigators' own analysis. The sample holds 13,000 to 15,000 clones; 9.5% to 15% are singletons and the top ten take just over 14%. Treatment of any kind had been given to no patient before thyroid surgery. The sequenced sample consisted of blood. The TCR sequence derives from a female donor with papillary thyroid cancer or a benign thyroid nodule (not recorded which). Some clones in this sample may be carry-over from other donors' samples.

The CDR3 DNA reads as TGTGCCAGCAGTGGGGGGGGGGGCACTGAAGCTTTCTTT. Its translation is CASSGGGGTEAFF. The chain joins TRBV2 to TRBJ1-1, with D tentatively TRBD1 (5 bases). V shed 4 bases and J shed 4 bases, with 10 bases lying between them. Germline V gives CDR1 SNHLY, CDR2 FYNNEI. The CDR3 length is 13 residues. The full variable domain, completed using reference TRBV2 and TRBJ1-1, is EPEVTQTPSHQVTQMGQEVILRCVPISNHLYFYWYRQILGQKVEFLVSFYNNEISEKSEIFDDQFSVERPDGSNFTLKIRSTKLEDSAMYFCASSGGGGTEAFFGQGTRLTVV.